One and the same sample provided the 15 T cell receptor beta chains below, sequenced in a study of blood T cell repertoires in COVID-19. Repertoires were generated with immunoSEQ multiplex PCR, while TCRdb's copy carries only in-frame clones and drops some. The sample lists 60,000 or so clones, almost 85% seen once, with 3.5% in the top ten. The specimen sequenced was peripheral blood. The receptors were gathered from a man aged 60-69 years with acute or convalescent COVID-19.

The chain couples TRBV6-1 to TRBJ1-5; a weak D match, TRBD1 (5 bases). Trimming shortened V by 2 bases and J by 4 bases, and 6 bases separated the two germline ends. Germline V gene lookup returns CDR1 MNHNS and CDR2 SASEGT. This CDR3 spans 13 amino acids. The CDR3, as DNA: TGTGCCAGCAGTGAACAGGGTAATCAGCCCCAGCATTTT. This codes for CASSEQGNQPQHF.

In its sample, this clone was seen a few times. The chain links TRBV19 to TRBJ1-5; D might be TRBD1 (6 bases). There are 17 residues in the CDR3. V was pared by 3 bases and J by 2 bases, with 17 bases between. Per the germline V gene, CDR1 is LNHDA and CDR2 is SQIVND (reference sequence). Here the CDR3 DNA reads TGTGCCAGTAGTATGGGGTCGGACAGAGGTGGCAATCAGCCCCAGCATTTT. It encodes CASSMGSDRGGNQPQHF.

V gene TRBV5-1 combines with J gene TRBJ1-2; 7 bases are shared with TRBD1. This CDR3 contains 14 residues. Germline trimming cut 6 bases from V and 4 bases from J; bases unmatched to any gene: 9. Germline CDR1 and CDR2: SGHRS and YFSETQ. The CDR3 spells CASKPGQAIYGYTF. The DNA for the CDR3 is TGCGCCAGCAAACCCGGACAGGCCATCTATGGCTACACCTTC.

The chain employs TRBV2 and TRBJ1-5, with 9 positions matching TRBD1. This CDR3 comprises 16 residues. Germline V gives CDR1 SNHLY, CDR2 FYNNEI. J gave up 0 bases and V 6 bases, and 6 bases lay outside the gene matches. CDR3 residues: CASSGGTGYSNQPQHF. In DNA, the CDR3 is TGTGCCAGCAGCGGAGGGACAGGGTATAGCAATCAGCCCCAGCATTTT.

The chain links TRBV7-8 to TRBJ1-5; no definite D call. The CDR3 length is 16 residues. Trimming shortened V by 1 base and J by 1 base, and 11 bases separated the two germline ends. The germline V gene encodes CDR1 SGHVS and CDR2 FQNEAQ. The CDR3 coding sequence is TGTGCCAGCAGCTTAGGGTTTGGGGAGAGCAATCAGCCCCAGCATTTT. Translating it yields CASSLGFGESNQPQHF.

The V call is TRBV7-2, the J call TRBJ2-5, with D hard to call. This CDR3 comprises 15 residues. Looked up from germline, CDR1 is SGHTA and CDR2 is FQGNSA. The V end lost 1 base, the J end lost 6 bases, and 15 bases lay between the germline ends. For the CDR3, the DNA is TGTGCCAGCAGCTTAGACGCCTCTAGTAGGCAGACCCAGTACTTC. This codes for CASSLDASSRQTQYF.

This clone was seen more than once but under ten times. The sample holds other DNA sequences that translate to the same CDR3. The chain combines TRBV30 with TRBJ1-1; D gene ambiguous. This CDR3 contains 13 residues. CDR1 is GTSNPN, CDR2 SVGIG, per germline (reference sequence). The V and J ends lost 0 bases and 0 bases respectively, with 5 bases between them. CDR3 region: CAWSVHVNTEAFF. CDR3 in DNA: TGTGCCTGGAGTGTACATGTGAACACTGAAGCTTTCTTT.

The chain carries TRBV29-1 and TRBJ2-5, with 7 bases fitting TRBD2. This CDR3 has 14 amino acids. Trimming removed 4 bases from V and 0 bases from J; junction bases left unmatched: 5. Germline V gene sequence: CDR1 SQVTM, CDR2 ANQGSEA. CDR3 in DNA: TGCAGCGTTGGTGGAGCGGGACACCAAGAGACCCAGTACTTC. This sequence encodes CSVGGAGHQETQYF.

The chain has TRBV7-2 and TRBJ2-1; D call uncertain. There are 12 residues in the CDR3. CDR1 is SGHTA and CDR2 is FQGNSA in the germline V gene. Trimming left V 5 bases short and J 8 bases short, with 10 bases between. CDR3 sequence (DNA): TGTGCCAGCAGCATCAATCGGGATGAGCAGTTCTTC. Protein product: CASSINRDEQFF.

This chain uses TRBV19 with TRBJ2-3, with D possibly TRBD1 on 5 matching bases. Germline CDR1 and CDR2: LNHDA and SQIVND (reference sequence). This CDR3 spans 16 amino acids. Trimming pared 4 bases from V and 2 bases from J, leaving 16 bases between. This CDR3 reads CASSNRGAGFTDTQYF. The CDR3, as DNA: TGTGCCAGTAGTAACAGAGGAGCAGGGTTCACAGATACGCAGTATTTT.

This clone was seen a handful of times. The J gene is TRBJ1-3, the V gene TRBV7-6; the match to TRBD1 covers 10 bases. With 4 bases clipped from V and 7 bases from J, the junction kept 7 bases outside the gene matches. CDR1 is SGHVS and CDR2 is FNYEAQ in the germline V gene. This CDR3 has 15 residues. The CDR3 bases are TGTGCCAGCAGCTGGACTTCGGGACAGGGGAACACCATATATTTT. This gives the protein CASSWTSGQGNTIYF.

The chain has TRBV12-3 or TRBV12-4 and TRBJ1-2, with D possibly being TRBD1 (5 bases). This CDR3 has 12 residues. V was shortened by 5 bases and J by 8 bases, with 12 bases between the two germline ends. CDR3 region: CASSPRQSGYTF. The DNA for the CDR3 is TGTGCCAGCAGTCCCCGACAGTCGGGCTACACCTTC.

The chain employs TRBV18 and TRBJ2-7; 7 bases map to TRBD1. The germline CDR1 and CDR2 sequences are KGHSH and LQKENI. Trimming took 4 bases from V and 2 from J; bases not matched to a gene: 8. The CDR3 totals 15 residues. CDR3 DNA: TGTGCCAGCTCACGGGACAGAAGTATAACCTACGAGCAGTACTTC. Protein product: CASSRDRSITYEQYF.

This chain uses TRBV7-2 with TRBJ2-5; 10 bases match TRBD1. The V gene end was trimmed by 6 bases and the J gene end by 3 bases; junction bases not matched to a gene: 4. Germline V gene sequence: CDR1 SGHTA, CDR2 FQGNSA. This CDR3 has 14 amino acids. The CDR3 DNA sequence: TGTGCCAGCAGAACCGGGACAGGGGAAGAGACCCAGTACTTC. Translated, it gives CASRTGTGEETQYF.

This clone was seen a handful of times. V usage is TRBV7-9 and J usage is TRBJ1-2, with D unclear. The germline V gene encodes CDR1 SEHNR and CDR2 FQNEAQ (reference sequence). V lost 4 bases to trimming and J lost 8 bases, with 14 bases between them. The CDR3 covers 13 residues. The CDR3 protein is CASSSEPGSGYTF. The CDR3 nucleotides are TGTGCCAGCAGCTCAGAACCCGGGAGCGGCTACACCTTC.